This is a list of T cell receptor beta chains from one sample in a study of beta chain features in type 1 diabetes. The protocol was immunoSEQ multiplex PCR, while the TCRdb copy is restricted to in-frame clones and leaves out a portion. The sample includes just over 600,000 clones, roughly 15% of them seen just once. Material: naive CD4+ T cells from blood. All receptors come from a man in his late teens or twenties in good health. Both conserved end residues are part of each CDR3. The order of the fields is clone size, D gene, J gene, V gene, CDR3 DNA, CDR3 protein. D genes are given only for firm matches. Rows give clone size only sometimes, using once, few, many, or a class for an expanded clone.

>few|TRBD1|TRBJ1-5|TRBV28
TGTGCCAGCAGTCCCGTAGGCAGGGGGGACTTCAATCAGCCCCAGCATTTT
CASSPVGRGDFNQPQHF
>NA|NA|TRBJ1-6|TRBV27
TGTGCCAGCAGTTTGGGGGACGGGAGCTCCTATAATTCACCCCTCCACTTT
CASSLGDGSSYNSPLHF
>NA|NA|TRBJ2-7|TRBV7-2
TGTGCCAGCACCCCCTCGCGAGGGCTGCCTCCTAGTCACGAGCAGTACTTC
CASTPSRGLPPSHEQYF
>NA|NA|TRBJ1-1|TRBV5-1
TGCGCCAGCAGCTTTACGGGGGCCGGGAACACTGAAGCTTTCTTT
CASSFTGAGNTEAFF
>few|NA|TRBJ1-4|TRBV2
TGTGCCAGCAGGTGGGGCGGCTCAACTAATGAAAAACTGTTTTTT
CASRWGGSTNEKLFF
>NA|NA|TRBJ1-1|TRBV9
TGTGCCAGCAGCGTAGGGGGCGGAGGTCGGTACACTGAAGCTTTCTTT
CASSVGGGGRYTEAFF
>NA|NA|TRBJ2-2|TRBV7-2
TGTGCCAGCAGCTTATACGGGGAGCTGTTTTTT
CASSLYGELFF
>NA|TRBD1|TRBJ1-5|TRBV2
TGTGCCAGCAGTGCCGACAGGGGAAATCAGCCCCAGCATTTT
CASSADRGNQPQHF
>NA|TRBD2|TRBJ2-1|TRBV5-4
TGTGCCAGCAGCTTGCGGACTAGCGGCAATGAGCAGTTCTTC
CASSLRTSGNEQFF
>NA|NA|TRBJ2-5|TRBV4-3
TGCGCCAGCAGCCAAGGCGTAAATCAAGAGACCCAGTACTTC
CASSQGVNQETQYF
>NA|TRBD1|TRBJ1-2|TRBV4-3
TGCGCCAGCAGCCCCCGGGACAGCTATGGCTACACCTTC
CASSPRDSYGYTF
>few|TRBD1|TRBJ2-5|TRBV7-8
TGTGCCAGCAGCTTTGACAGGGGGCGCAAGGAGACCCAGTACTTC
CASSFDRGRKETQYF
>NA|TRBD2|TRBJ2-1|TRBV14
TGTGCCAGCAGCCAGAGAGGAACTAGCGGACCAACAAACTACAATGAGCAGTTCTTC
CASSQRGTSGPTNYNEQFF
>few|NA|TRBJ1-5|TRBV29-1
TGCAGCGTTGCCCGGGACATTTTTCAGCCCCAGCATTTT
CSVARDIFQPQHF
>NA|NA|TRBJ1-1|TRBV18
TGTGCCAGTGTTGGGTGGAGCACTGAAGCTTTCTTT
CASVGWSTEAFF
>NA|TRBD1|TRBJ1-2|TRBV15
TGTGCCACCAGCAGAGACAGGGGGCGGCGGTCGGGAGGCTACACCTTC
CATSRDRGRRSGGYTF
>few|TRBD1|TRBJ1-1|TRBV18
TGTGCCAGCTCACCACACCGGACAGGGGAAGCTTTCTTT
CASSPHRTGEAFF
>few|NA|TRBJ2-3|TRBV15
TGTGCCACCAGCAGCTGGGACACCCAAAACACAGATACGCAGTATTTT
CATSSWDTQNTDTQYF
>NA|TRBD2|TRBJ2-2|TRBV18
TGTGCCAGCTCACCAGGGACTAGCGGGAACACCGGGGAGCTGTTTTTT
CASSPGTSGNTGELFF
>once|NA|TRBJ1-3|TRBV5-4
TGTGCCAGCAGCCCAGCCTCAGGGAGGTCTGGAAACACCATATATTTT
CASSPASGRSGNTIYF
>NA|NA|TRBJ2-1|TRBV5-1
TGCGCCAGCAGCTTCCGTTACAATGAGCAGTTCTTC
CASSFRYNEQFF
>few|NA|TRBJ2-4|TRBV5-1
TGCGCCAGCACCCCCGGCAGGGAATTAAACATTCAGTACTTC
CASTPGRELNIQYF
>NA|TRBD1|TRBJ1-2|TRBV5-1
TGCGCCAGCAGCTTGGATCAGGGGGGCTATGGCTACACCTTC
CASSLDQGGYGYTF
>NA|NA|TRBJ1-2|TRBV7-9
TGTGCCAGCAGGAGAGGAGAGGCGCTGATCTATGGCTACACCTTC
CASRRGEALIYGYTF
>NA|NA|TRBJ2-4|TRBV13
TGTGCCAGCAGCTTAGCCTGGTTCGGGGGTGACATTCAGTACTTC
CASSLAWFGGDIQYF
>few|NA|TRBJ1-1|TRBV4-3
TGCGCCAGCAGCCAAGTGGGAGGGTTTGGCGCTTTCTTT
CASSQVGGFGAFF
>few|NA|TRBJ2-7|TRBV5-1
TGCGCCAGCAGCTTGAACGTTCCCTACGAGCAGTACTTC
CASSLNVPYEQYF
>many|TRBD2|TRBJ2-1|TRBV4-3
TGCGCCAGCAGCCAAGAGGGGACTAGCGGTTCCTACAATGAGCAGTTCTTC
CASSQEGTSGSYNEQFF
>NA|NA|TRBJ2-3|TRBV5-4
TGTGCCAGCAGCCCGACTAGCAGGGGAGACACAGATACGCAGTATTTT
CASSPTSRGDTDTQYF
>few|TRBD1|TRBJ2-3|TRBV5-1
TGCGCCAGCAGCGCCCGGACAGGGGGCTTCGGAGATACGCAGTATTTT
CASSARTGGFGDTQYF
>NA|TRBD1|TRBJ2-1|TRBV5-1
TGCGCCAGCAGCCTGCAACCTGTACCGGTACTCCGGGACAGGGGGGACAATGAGCAGTTCTTC
CASSLQPVPVLRDRGDNEQFF
>NA|TRBD1|TRBJ2-7|TRBV10-2
TGCGCCAGCAGAGGGACAGGGGCCTACGAGCAGTACTTC
CASRGTGAYEQYF
>few|NA|TRBJ1-5|TRBV19
TGTGCCAGCCTGGGGGGAGGTCAGCCCCAGCATTTT
CASLGGGQPQHF
>NA|TRBD1|TRBJ2-5|TRBV5-4
TGTGCCAGCAGCTTGGGGGCGGACAGGCCTCAAGAGACCCAGTACTTC
CASSLGADRPQETQYF
>NA|NA|TRBJ2-7|TRBV4-1
TGCGCCAGCAGCCATGTGGGACGCTCGAACTACGAGCAGTACTTC
CASSHVGRSNYEQYF
>few|NA|TRBJ2-5|TRBV9
TGTGCCAGCAGCCCGAAGACACAAGAGACCCAGTACTTC
CASSPKTQETQYF
>NA|TRBD2|TRBJ2-1|TRBV9
TGTGCCAGCAGCCCGGGACTAATGTATGAGCAGTTCTTC
CASSPGLMYEQFF
>NA|TRBD2|TRBJ2-3|TRBV19
TGTGCCAGTAGTATAGATAGCGGGAGGGCAACCAATACGCAGTATTTT
CASSIDSGRATNTQYF
>NA|NA|TRBJ2-2|TRBV29-1
TGCAGCGGGAGTCGGGGCGGGGAGCTGTTTTTT
CSGSRGGELFF
>NA|TRBD1|TRBJ2-2|TRBV7-6
TGTGCCAGCAGGGGGACAGTTGTCGGCACCGGGGAGCTGTTTTTT
CASRGTVVGTGELFF
>NA|NA|TRBJ2-7|TRBV28
TGTGCCAGCAGTTTAGGAGGTGGACTATACGAGCAGTACTTC
CASSLGGGLYEQYF
>NA|NA|TRBJ1-1|TRBV7-2
TGTGCCAGCAGCTTATTCCAGAGCACTGAAGCTTTCTTT
CASSLFQSTEAFF
>NA|NA|TRBJ2-7|TRBV28
TGTGCCAGCAGTTTCCCCCCCTGGGCCTATTCCTCCTACGAGCAGTACTTC
CASSFPPWAYSSYEQYF
>few|NA|TRBJ1-5|TRBV7-2
TGTGCCAGCAGCCCAGGGAGGCCCGGGGCCCAGCATTTT
CASSPGRPGAQHF
>NA|NA|TRBJ2-3|TRBV7-9
TGTGCCAGCAGCTTAGGTTCGAGAGGCGGGGGCACAGATACGCAGTATTTT
CASSLGSRGGGTDTQYF
>NA|NA|TRBJ2-5|TRBV7-2
TGTGCCAGCAGCTTCGGAACCACGTTGCGGGAGACCCAGTACTTC
CASSFGTTLRETQYF
>NA|TRBD1|TRBJ2-4|TRBV7-8
TGTGCCAGCAGCTTAGCGAGGGACAGGGTTGAAAACATTCAGTACTTC
CASSLARDRVENIQYF
>few|NA|TRBJ2-4|TRBV28
TGTGCCAGCAGTGTAACCGGGTCACACCGGTACTTC
CASSVTGSHRYF